The entry below gives a single T cell receptor (beta chain) sequence along with its context. This sample was taken from a study of cytomegalovirus exposure and HLA in healthy donors. The CDR3 runs to 16 residues. CDR1 and CDR2 (germline): SQVTM, ANQGSEA. With 6 bases clipped from V and 6 bases from J, the junction kept 13 bases outside the gene matches. This PCR relied on a set of 60 Vbeta primers and 13 Jbeta primers. TCRdb's table, derived via immunoSEQ multiplex PCR, lists solely in-frame clones and lacks some. Among hundreds of thousands of clones, 76% were seen once, and the ten largest hold about 0.63%.

The TCR originated in a man aged 18 to 35 in good health and CMV-seronegative. Sequenced: PBMCs. The J gene is TRBJ2-2, the V gene TRBV29-1, with 10 bases that match TRBD1. The CDR3 bases are TGCAGCGTCCCTGCCCCGACAGGGGGCGCGGCCGGGGAGCTGTTTTTT. Protein sequence: CSVPAPTGGAAGELFF.